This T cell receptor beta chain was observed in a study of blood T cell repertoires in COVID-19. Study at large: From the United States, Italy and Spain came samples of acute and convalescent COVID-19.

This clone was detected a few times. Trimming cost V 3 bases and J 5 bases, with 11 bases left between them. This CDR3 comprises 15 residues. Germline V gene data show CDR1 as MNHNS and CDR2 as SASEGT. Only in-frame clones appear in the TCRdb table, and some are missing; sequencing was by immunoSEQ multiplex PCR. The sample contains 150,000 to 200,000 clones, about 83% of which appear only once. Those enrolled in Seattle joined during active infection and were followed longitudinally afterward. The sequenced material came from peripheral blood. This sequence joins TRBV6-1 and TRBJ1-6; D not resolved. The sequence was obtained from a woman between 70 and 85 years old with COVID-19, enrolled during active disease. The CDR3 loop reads CASSDAQANNSPLHF. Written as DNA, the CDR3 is TGTGCCAGCAGTGATGCCCAGGCCAATAATTCACCCCTCCACTTT.